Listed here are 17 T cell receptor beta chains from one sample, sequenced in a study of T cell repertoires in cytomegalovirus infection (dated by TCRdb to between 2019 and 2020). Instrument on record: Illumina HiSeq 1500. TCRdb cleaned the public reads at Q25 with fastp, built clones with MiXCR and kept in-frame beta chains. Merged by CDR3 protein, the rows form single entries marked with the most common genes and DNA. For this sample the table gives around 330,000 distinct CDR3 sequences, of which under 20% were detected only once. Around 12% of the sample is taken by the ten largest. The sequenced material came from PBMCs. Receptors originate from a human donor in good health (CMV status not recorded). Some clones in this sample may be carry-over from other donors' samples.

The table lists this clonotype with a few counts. CDR3 in amino acids: CSATMGGQETQYF. The CDR3 DNA reads TGCAGTGCTACCATGGGGGGACAAGAGACCCAGTACTTC. The V and J genes are TRBV20-1 and TRBJ2-5, with a possible D match to TRBD2 (6 bases). Trimming pared 4 bases from V and 2 bases from J, leaving 11 bases between. Germline V gene sequence: CDR1 DFQATT, CDR2 SNEGSKA (reference sequence). The CDR3 extends over 13 amino acids.

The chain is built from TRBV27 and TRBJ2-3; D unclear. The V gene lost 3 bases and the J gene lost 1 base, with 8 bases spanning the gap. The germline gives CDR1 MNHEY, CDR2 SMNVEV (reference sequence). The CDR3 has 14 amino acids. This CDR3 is CASSFGTGTDTQYF. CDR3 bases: TGTGCCAGCAGTTTCGGTACGGGCACAGATACGCAGTATTTT.

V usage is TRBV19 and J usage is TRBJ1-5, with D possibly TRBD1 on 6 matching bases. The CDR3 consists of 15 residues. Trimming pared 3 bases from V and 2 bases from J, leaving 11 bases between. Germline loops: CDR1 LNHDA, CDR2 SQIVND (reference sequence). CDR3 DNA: TGTGCCAGTAGTATGGTGGGGGCCGGCAATCAGCCCCAGCATTTT. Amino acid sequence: CASSMVGAGNQPQHF.

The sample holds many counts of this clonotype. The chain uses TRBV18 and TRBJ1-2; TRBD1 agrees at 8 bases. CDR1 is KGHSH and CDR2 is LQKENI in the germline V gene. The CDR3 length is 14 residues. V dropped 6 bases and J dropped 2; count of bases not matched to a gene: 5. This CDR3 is CASSTDRGNYGYTF. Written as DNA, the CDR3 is TGTGCCAGCTCCACAGACAGGGGAAACTATGGCTACACCTTC.

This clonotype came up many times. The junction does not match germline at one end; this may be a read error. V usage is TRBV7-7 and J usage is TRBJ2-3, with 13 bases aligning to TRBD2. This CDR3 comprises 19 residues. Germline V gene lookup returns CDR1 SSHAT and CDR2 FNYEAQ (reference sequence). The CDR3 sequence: CASSLVPLTSGGTPDTQYF. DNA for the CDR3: TGTGCTAGCAGCTTAGTACCCCTGACTAGCGGGGGGACGCCAGATACGCAGTATTTT.

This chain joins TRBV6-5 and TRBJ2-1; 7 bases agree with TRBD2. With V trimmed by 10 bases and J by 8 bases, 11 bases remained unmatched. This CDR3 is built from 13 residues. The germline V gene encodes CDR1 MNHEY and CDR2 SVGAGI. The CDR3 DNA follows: TGTGCCACCCTCTCGGGGGGTAGGGATGAGCAGTTCTTC. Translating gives CATLSGGRDEQFF.

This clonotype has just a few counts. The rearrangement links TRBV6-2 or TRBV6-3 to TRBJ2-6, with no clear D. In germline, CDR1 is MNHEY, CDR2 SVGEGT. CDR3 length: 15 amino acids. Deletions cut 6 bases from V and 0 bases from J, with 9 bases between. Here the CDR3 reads CASRLDGSGANVLTF. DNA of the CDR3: TGTGCCAGCAGATTAGACGGCTCTGGGGCCAACGTCCTGACTTTC.

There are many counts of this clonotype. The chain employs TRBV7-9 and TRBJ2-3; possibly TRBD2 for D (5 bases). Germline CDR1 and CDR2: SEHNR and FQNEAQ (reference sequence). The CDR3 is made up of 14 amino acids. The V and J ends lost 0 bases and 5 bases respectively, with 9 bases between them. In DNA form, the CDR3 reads TGTGCCAGCAGCTTAGCGCTCGGACTAGATACGCAGTATTTT. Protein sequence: CASSLALGLDTQYF.

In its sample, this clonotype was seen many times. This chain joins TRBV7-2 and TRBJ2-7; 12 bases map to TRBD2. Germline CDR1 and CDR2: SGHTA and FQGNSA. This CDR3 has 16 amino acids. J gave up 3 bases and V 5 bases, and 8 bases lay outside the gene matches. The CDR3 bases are TGTGCCAGCAGCACGGGACTAGCGGGTGGGGACTACGAGCAGTACTTC. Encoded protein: CASSTGLAGGDYEQYF.

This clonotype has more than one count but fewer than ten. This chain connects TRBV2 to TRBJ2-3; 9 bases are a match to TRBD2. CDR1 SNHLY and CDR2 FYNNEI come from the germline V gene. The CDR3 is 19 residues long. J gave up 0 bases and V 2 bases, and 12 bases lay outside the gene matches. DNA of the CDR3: TGTGCCAGCAGTGAACCCCCCCGGCTAGCGGGGCCTAGCACAGATACGCAGTATTTT. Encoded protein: CASSEPPRLAGPSTDTQYF. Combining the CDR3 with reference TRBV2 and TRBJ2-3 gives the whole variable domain EPEVTQTPSHQVTQMGQEVILRCVPISNHLYFYWYRQILGQKVEFLVSFYNNEISEKSEIFDDQFSVERPDGSNFTLKIRSTKLEDSAMYFCASSEPPRLAGPSTDTQYFGPGTRLTVL.

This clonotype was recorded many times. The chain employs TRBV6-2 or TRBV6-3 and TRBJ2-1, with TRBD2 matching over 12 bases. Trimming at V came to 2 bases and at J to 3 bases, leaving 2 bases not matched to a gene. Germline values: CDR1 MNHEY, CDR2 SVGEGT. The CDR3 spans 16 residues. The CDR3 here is CASSYPGLAGYNEQFF. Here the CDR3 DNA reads TGTGCCAGCAGTTACCCGGGACTAGCGGGCTACAATGAGCAGTTCTTC.

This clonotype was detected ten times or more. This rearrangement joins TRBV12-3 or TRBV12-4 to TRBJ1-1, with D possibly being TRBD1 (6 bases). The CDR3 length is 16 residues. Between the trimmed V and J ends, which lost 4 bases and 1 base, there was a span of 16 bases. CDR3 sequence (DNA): TGTGCCAGCAGTTCCCCCGGGGGGGCAAGGAACACTGAAGCTTTCTTT. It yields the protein CASSSPGGARNTEAFF.

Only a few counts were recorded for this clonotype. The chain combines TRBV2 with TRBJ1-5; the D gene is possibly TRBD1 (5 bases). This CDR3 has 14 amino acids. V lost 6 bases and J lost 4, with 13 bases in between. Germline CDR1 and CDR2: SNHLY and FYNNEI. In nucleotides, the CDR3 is TGTGCCAGCAGCCTAGGGGCCAGAAATCAGCCCCAGCATTTT. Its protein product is CASSLGARNQPQHF. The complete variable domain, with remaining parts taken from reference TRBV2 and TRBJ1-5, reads EPEVTQTPSHQVTQMGQEVILRCVPISNHLYFYWYRQILGQKVEFLVSFYNNEISEKSEIFDDQFSVERPDGSNFTLKIRSTKLEDSAMYFCASSLGARNQPQHFGDGTRLSIL.

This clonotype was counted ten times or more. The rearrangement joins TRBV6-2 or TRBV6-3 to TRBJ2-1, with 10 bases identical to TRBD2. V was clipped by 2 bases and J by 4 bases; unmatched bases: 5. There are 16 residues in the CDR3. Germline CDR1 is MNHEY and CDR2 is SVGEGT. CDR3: CASSYQKRGGYNEQFF. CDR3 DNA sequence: TGTGCCAGCAGTTACCAGAAGCGGGGGGGGTACAATGAGCAGTTCTTC.

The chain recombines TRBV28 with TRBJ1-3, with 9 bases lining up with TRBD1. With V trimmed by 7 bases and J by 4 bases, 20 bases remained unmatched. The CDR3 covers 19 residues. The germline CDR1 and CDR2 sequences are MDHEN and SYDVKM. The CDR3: CASTTWRTGDGGDGNTIYF. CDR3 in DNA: TGTGCCAGCACTACTTGGAGGACAGGGGACGGAGGTGACGGAAACACCATATATTTT.

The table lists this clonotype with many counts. The CDR3 DNA sequence: TGTGCCAGCAGTATGGACAGGGAACAGCCCCAGCATTTT. Protein sequence: CASSMDREQPQHF. The chain uses TRBV12-3 or TRBV12-4 and TRBJ1-5; 8 bases fit TRBD1. Trimming removed 5 bases from V and 7 bases from J; junction bases left unmatched: 4. This CDR3 region has 13 residues.

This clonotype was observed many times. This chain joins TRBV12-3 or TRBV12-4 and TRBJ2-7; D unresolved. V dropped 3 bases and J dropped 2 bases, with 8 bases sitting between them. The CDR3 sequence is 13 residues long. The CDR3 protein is CASSFGGTYEQYF. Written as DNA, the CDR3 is TGTGCCAGCAGTTTTGGCGGCACCTACGAGCAGTACTTC.